These T cell receptor beta chains were read from a single sample in a study of shared clonotypes between healthy human individuals. Profiling relied on immunoSEQ multiplex PCR, and the TCRdb table lists in-frame clones only, not all of them. The sample contains roughly 2 million clones, approximately 96% of which appear only once. The source material was naive CD4+ T cells sorted from blood. The receptors were gathered from a young man in good health. Each CDR3 is given without its conserved first and last residue. Fields, in order: J gene, V gene, D gene, CDR3 protein. D genes are given only for firm matches.

j_call: TRBJ2-7
v_call: TRBV10-3
d_call: -
cdr3_aa: AISAGGSYEQY

j_call: TRBJ1-3
v_call: TRBV5-1
d_call: -
cdr3_aa: ASSSTGLSSGNTIY

j_call: TRBJ1-4
v_call: TRBV4-1
d_call: TRBD1
cdr3_aa: ASSQAFGQARGEKLF

j_call: TRBJ1-4
v_call: TRBV2
d_call: TRBD1
cdr3_aa: ASSPNDRANEKLF

j_call: TRBJ1-4
v_call: TRBV29-1
d_call: -
cdr3_aa: SVVTVNEKLF

j_call: TRBJ2-5
v_call: TRBV5-4
d_call: -
cdr3_aa: ASSLGQEKETQY

j_call: TRBJ2-5
v_call: TRBV27
d_call: -
cdr3_aa: ASSNMRGETQY

j_call: TRBJ2-2
v_call: TRBV19
d_call: -
cdr3_aa: ATGAEGVWPGELF

j_call: TRBJ1-1
v_call: TRBV5-6
d_call: TRBD1
cdr3_aa: ASSIRQGRAF

j_call: TRBJ1-1
v_call: TRBV4-1
d_call: TRBD1
cdr3_aa: ASSQPGQGPSNTEAF

j_call: TRBJ2-7
v_call: TRBV7-2
d_call: TRBD2
cdr3_aa: ASSFWGTSGRAEQY

j_call: TRBJ2-7
v_call: TRBV27
d_call: TRBD1
cdr3_aa: ASSLSPGTGWYEQY

j_call: TRBJ1-1
v_call: TRBV5-6
d_call: -
cdr3_aa: ASSLFGTQGRITEAF

j_call: TRBJ2-1
v_call: TRBV5-1
d_call: -
cdr3_aa: ASSLAGTPYNEQF

j_call: TRBJ2-3
v_call: TRBV5-1
d_call: -
cdr3_aa: ASSRGTHRAFTDTQY

j_call: TRBJ2-3
v_call: TRBV9
d_call: -
cdr3_aa: ASSVGVGPDTQY

j_call: TRBJ1-6
v_call: TRBV11-2
d_call: -
cdr3_aa: ASSLGRLSSPLH

j_call: TRBJ2-2
v_call: TRBV6-6
d_call: TRBD1
cdr3_aa: ATRSGQANTGELF

j_call: TRBJ2-5
v_call: TRBV2
d_call: -
cdr3_aa: ASRPLGGSQETQY

j_call: TRBJ2-1
v_call: TRBV27
d_call: -
cdr3_aa: ASSLMLANYNEQF

j_call: TRBJ1-1
v_call: TRBV30
d_call: -
cdr3_aa: AWSQNGGTEAF

j_call: TRBJ2-1
v_call: TRBV7-9
d_call: TRBD2
cdr3_aa: ASSWRTSGGTTTYNEQF

j_call: TRBJ2-7
v_call: TRBV21-1
d_call: -
cdr3_aa: ASTTDSTPRNEQY

j_call: TRBJ2-5
v_call: TRBV4-3
d_call: TRBD2
cdr3_aa: ASSQVAGAETQY

j_call: TRBJ2-5
v_call: TRBV27
d_call: -
cdr3_aa: ASTRRGLETQY

j_call: TRBJ1-1
v_call: TRBV11-2
d_call: -
cdr3_aa: ASSLVYNTEAF